The 6 T cell receptor beta chains in this list originate from one sample, sequenced in a study of T cell changes during pregnancy in multiple sclerosis. Sequencing was performed with immunoSEQ multiplex PCR; in TCRdb, only in-frame clones are kept and a portion is missing. The sample lists some 57,000 clones, over 80% seen once, with 0.85% to 0.95% in the top ten. Sequenced here: peripheral blood, sampled in the first trimester of pregnancy. These receptors came from a female donor in good health, enrolled as a control in a pregnancy study.

The chain joins TRBV7-8 to TRBJ1-5; D unresolved. Trimming removed 1 base from V and 4 bases from J, with 8 bases in between. Germline V CDR1 and CDR2: SGHVS, FQNEAQ. The CDR3 totals 14 residues. The CDR3 DNA follows: TGTGCCAGCAGCTTAGTGAGCGGAAATCAGCCCCAGCATTTT. Translation gives CASSLVSGNQPQHF.

This clone is a singleton in its sample. The chain has TRBV6-1 and TRBJ2-7; 7 bases agree with TRBD1. CDR3 length: 15 residues. In germline, CDR1 is MNHNS, CDR2 SASEGT. With V trimmed by 7 bases and J by 2 bases, 11 bases remained unmatched. CDR3 in DNA: TGTGCCAGCAAATCCGGCGCGACAGGGACCTACGAGCAGTACTTC. It yields the protein CASKSGATGTYEQYF.

The chain carries TRBV27 and TRBJ2-7; perhaps TRBD1 as D (5 bases). Germline V gives CDR1 MNHEY, CDR2 SMNVEV (reference sequence). V shed 4 bases and J shed 0 bases, with 22 bases lying between them. The CDR3 length is 18 residues. CDR3 in amino acids: CASSSPSFSGQNSYEQYF. The CDR3 nucleotides are TGTGCCAGCAGTTCCCCTTCGTTTTCAGGGCAAAACTCCTACGAGCAGTACTTC.

The chain has TRBV5-6 and TRBJ2-3; 14 bases line up with TRBD2. Germline V gives CDR1 SGHDT, CDR2 YYEEEE. J lost 0 bases, V lost 2 bases, and 2 bases had no gene match. This CDR3 region has 17 residues. CDR3: CASSFGLAGGSTDTQYF. The CDR3, as DNA: TGTGCCAGCAGCTTCGGACTAGCGGGGGGAAGCACAGATACGCAGTATTTT.

The rearrangement uses TRBV6-1 and TRBJ1-5; possibly TRBD1 for D (6 bases). CDR1 is MNHNS, CDR2 SASEGT, per germline. This CDR3 has 13 amino acids. Trimming left V 7 bases short and J 7 bases short, with 14 bases between. CDR3 sequence: CASKVVGGQPQHF. The CDR3 nucleotides are TGTGCCAGCAAGGTGGTAGGGGGACAGCCCCAGCATTTT.

The CDR3: CAGRTGGPQPQHF. In nucleotides, the CDR3 is TGTGCCGGACGGACAGGGGGCCCTCAGCCCCAGCATTTT. The rearrangement links TRBV27 to TRBJ1-5, with TRBD1 matching over 11 bases. The CDR3 sequence is 13 residues long. J lost 6 bases, V lost 11 bases, and 6 bases had no gene match. Germline V lookup: CDR1 MNHEY, CDR2 SMNVEV (reference sequence).